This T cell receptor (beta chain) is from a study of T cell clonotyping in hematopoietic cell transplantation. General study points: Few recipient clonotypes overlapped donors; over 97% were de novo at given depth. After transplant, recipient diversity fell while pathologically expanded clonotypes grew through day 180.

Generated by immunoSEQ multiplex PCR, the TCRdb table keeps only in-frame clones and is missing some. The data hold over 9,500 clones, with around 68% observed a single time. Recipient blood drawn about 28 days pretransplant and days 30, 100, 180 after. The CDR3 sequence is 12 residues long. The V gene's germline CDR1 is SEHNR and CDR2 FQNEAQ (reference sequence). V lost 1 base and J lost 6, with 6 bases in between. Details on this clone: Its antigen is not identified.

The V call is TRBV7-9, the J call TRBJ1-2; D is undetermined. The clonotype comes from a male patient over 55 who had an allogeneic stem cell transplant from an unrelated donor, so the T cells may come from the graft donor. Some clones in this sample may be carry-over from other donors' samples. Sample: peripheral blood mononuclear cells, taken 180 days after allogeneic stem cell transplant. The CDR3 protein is CASSLGGDGYTF. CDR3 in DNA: TGTGCCAGCAGCTTAGGAGGCGATGGCTACACCTTC.